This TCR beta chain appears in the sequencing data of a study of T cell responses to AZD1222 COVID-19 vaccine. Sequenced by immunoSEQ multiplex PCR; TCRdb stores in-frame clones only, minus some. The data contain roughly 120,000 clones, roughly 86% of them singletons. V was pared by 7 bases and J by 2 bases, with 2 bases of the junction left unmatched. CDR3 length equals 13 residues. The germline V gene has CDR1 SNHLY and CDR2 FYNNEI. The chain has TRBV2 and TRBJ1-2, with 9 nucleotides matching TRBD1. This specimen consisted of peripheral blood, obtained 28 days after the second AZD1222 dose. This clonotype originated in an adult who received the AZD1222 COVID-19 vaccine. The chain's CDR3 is CASKGQGNYGYTF. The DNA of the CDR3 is TGTGCCAGCAAGGGACAGGGCAACTATGGCTACACCTTC.